Here is one TCR beta chain with its context. The record originates from a study of blood T cell repertoires in COVID-19. At the level of the study: The cDNA or gDNA used as material had been derived from T cells, B-cell-depleted T cells, or PBMCs.

Clones were read by immunoSEQ multiplex PCR, and TCRdb kept only the in-frame ones, dropping some. The sample lists about 240,000 clones, about 88% seen once, with 0.99% in the top ten. V was pared by 5 bases and J by 2 bases, with 9 bases between. The CDR3 has 13 residues. The germline V gene has CDR1 SGHTA and CDR2 FQGNSA. The clonotype comes from a woman between 40 and 50 years old who had recovered from COVID-19. The sequencing sample was made of peripheral blood. The chain combines TRBV7-2 with TRBJ1-1, with D hard to call. DNA of the CDR3: TGTGCCAGCAGCCGGGTCCTTAACACTGAAGCTTTCTTT. This translates into CASSRVLNTEAFF.